This T cell receptor beta chain was recovered during a study of tumor and adjacent non-tumor tissue in lung cancer. As for the study in general: Stage I to III disease affected approximately 11 men and about five women aged about 30 to 85.

This clonotype has a count of ten or more. No cell sorting was done before RNA was extracted from the tissue. Distant lung tissue was collected more than 3 cm away from the tumor edge. Chemotherapy-naive patients with new lung cancer underwent thoracic surgery in China, August–November 2014. Three rounds of nested PCR, following a modified ARM-PCR protocol, produced the TCRbeta library. MiXCR, applied by TCRdb to the multiplex PCR reads, yields one record per CDR3 protein. The profile covers about 100,000 distinct CDR3 sequences, with about 60% appearing a single time and around a fifth taken by the ten largest. Sequencing was carried out using distant non-tumor lung tissue. This receptor was taken from a man younger than 40 with non-small cell lung cancer.

The CDR3 region has the DNA TGTGCCAGCAGCTTGCCGGGGCCCGGGGAGCTGTTTTTT. Amino acid sequence: CASSLPGPGELFF. The chain joins TRBV5-6 to TRBJ2-2; D tentatively fits TRBD1 or TRBD2 (5 bases each). V dropped 1 base and J dropped 6 bases, with 7 bases sitting between them. CDR1 is SGHDT, CDR2 YYEEEE, per germline. The CDR3 is 13 residues long.